This TCR beta chain is drawn from a study of blood T cell repertoires in COVID-19. Study background: Acute-phase and convalescent COVID-19 samples originated in the United States, Italy and Spain. Sample material is recorded as cDNA or gDNA derived from T cells, B-cell-depleted T cells, or PBMCs.

Germline V gene data show CDR1 as SGHRS and CDR2 as YFSETQ. The length of the CDR3 is 14 residues. The J segment lost 6 bases and the V segment lost 4 bases, leaving 5 bases of the junction unmatched. Per the original methods: Amplification with reference gene primers provided the estimates of nucleated cell counts. The assay was immunoSEQ multiplex PCR, and TCRdb's table has in-frame clones only and misses some. V, J and clone size are those of that table, while D and trimming were read from the DNA. The data contain roughly 60,000 clones, about 80% of them singletons. The receptor was derived from a man aged 55 to 70 with acute or convalescent COVID-19. The chain employs TRBV5-1 and TRBJ1-1, with 11 bases identical to TRBD1. Sequenced material: peripheral blood. Here the CDR3 DNA reads TGCGCCAGCAGCCAGGGACAGGGGGAGGCTGAAGCTTTCTTT. It specifies CASSQGQGEAEAFF.